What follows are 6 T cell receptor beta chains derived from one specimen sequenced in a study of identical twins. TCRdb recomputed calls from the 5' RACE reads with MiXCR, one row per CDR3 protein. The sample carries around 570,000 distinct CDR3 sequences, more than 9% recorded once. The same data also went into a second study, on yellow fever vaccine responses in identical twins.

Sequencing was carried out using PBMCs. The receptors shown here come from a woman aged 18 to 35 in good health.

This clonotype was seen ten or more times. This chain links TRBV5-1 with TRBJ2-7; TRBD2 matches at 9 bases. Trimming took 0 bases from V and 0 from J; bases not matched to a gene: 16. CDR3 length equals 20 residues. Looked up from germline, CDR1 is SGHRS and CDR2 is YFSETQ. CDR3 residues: CASSLEGSGGPLSGSYEQYF. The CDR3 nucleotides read TGCGCCAGCAGCTTGGAAGGTAGCGGGGGCCCTCTGTCCGGCTCCTACGAGCAGTACTTC.

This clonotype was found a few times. Here the CDR3 reads CSAGIPGTSGNNEQFF. The CDR3 DNA is TGCAGTGCTGGAATACCCGGGACTAGCGGTAACAATGAGCAGTTCTTC. The V gene is TRBV20-1, the J gene TRBJ2-1, with 11 bases aligning to TRBD2. The ends lost 5 bases at V and 5 bases at J; junction bases unmatched: 11. The germline CDR1 and CDR2 sequences are DFQATT and SNEGSKA (reference sequence). This CDR3 is built from 16 residues.

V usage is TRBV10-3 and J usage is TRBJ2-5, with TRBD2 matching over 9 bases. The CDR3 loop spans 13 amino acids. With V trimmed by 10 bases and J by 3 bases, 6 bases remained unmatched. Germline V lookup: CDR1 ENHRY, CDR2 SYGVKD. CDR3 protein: CATASGAEETQYF. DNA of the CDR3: TGTGCCACTGCTAGCGGGGCCGAAGAGACCCAGTACTTC.

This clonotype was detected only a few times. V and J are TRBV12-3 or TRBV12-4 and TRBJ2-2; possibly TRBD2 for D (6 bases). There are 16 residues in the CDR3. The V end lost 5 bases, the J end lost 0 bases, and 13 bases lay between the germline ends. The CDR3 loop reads CASSPPGTPNTGELFF. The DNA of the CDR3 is TGTGCCAGCAGTCCCCCCGGGACTCCGAACACCGGGGAGCTGTTTTTT.

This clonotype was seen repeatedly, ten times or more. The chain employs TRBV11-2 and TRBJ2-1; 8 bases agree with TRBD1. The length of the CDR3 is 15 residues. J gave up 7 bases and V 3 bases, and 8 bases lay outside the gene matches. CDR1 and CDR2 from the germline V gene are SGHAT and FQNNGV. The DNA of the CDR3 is TGTGCCAGCAGCTTTAGAGGGACAGGTGATAATGAGCAGTTCTTC. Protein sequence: CASSFRGTGDNEQFF.

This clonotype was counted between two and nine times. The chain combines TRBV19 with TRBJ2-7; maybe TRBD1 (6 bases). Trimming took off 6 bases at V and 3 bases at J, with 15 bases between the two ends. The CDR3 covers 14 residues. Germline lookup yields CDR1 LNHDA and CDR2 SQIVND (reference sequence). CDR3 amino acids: CASSITGTHYEQYF. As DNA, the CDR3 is TGTGCCAGTAGCATTACCGGGACACACTACGAGCAGTACTTC.